The 29 T cell receptor beta chains presented below share a single source sample, sequenced in a study of blood T cell repertoires in COVID-19. Here immunoSEQ multiplex PCR was the method, and the copy in TCRdb shows in-frame clones only, minus some. The sample yields 100,000 to 150,000 clones, about 80% seen once. The source material was peripheral blood. The receptors were sampled from a man aged 55-75 years with acute or convalescent COVID-19.

For the CDR3, the DNA is TGTGCCAGCAGTGACTTAGCGGGAGGGCCAGGCGGGGAGCTGTTTTTT. It encodes CASSDLAGGPGGELFF. The V call is TRBV7-9, the J call TRBJ2-2; 11 positions agree with TRBD2. The CDR3 is 16 residues long. Germline V gene lookup returns CDR1 SEHNR and CDR2 FQNEAQ (reference sequence). Trimming cost V 6 bases and J 7 bases; bases outside gene matches: 10.

V is TRBV5-1 and J is TRBJ2-3, with TRBD2 identical over 10 bases. V shed 5 bases, J shed 1 base, and the junction held 7 bases outside the gene matches. Germline values: CDR1 SGHRS, CDR2 YFSETQ. This CDR3 contains 16 residues. CDR3 amino acids: CASRTSGAGGTDTQYF. The DNA for the CDR3 is TGCGCCAGCAGAACTAGCGGGGCCGGCGGCACAGATACGCAGTATTTT.

V gene TRBV7-3 combines with J gene TRBJ2-5, with TRBD2 identical over 11 bases. The length of the CDR3 is 14 residues. Per the germline V gene, CDR1 is SGHTA and CDR2 is FQGTGA. V lost 4 bases and J lost 5; bases outside the gene matches: 3. Here the CDR3 reads CASSYSGRVETQYF. CDR3 sequence (DNA): TGTGCCAGCAGCTATAGCGGGAGGGTTGAGACCCAGTACTTC.

The chain joins TRBV2 to TRBJ2-7; D is possibly TRBD2 (6 bases). The CDR3 is 14 residues long. V gave up 5 bases and J gave up 3 bases, with 14 bases separating them. CDR1 SNHLY and CDR2 FYNNEI come from the germline V gene. The CDR3 region is CASSSTGGYYEQYF. CDR3 bases: TGTGCCAGCAGTTCGACCGGGGGATACTACGAGCAGTACTTC.

The V gene is TRBV28, the J gene TRBJ1-5; a possible D gene is TRBD1 (6 bases). Trimming left V 3 bases short and J 6 bases short, with 18 bases between. The germline V gene encodes CDR1 MDHEN and CDR2 SYDVKM. The CDR3 consists of 16 residues. The CDR3 coding sequence is TGTGCCAGCAGTTTTCGGTCAGGGGTAGGTAGTCAGCCCCAGCATTTT. It encodes CASSFRSGVGSQPQHF.

The gene calls are TRBV5-1 and TRBJ2-3; 7 bases line up with TRBD2. With V trimmed by 3 bases and J by 4 bases, 11 bases remained unmatched. The CDR3 is 16 residues long. Per the germline V gene, CDR1 is SGHRS and CDR2 is YFSETQ. Here the CDR3 reads CASSSEPTSFADTQYF. DNA of the CDR3: TGCGCCAGCAGCTCAGAACCGACTAGCTTTGCAGATACGCAGTATTTT.

J is TRBJ1-1 and V is TRBV28; 9 nucleotides line up with TRBD1. The V segment lost 6 bases and the J segment 1 base; nucleotides outside the gene matches: 9. This CDR3 comprises 16 residues. CDR1 MDHEN and CDR2 SYDVKM come from the germline V gene. As DNA, the CDR3 is TGTGCCAGCAGGGGACAGGGACTTAAACCGAACACTGAAGCTTTCTTT. As protein: CASRGQGLKPNTEAFF. The whole variable domain, remainder taken from reference TRBV28 and TRBJ1-1, is DVKVTQSSRYLVKRTGEKVFLECVQDMDHENMFWYRQDPGLGLRLIYFSYDVKMKEKGDIPEGYSVSREKKERFSLILESASTNQTSMYLCASRGQGLKPNTEAFFGQGTRLTVV.

This clone was counted a few times. The rearrangement uses TRBV10-3 and TRBJ2-5, with 7 bases that match TRBD2. V was clipped by 2 bases and J by 5 bases; unmatched bases: 2. The CDR3 is 13 residues long. Germline loops: CDR1 ENHRY, CDR2 SYGVKD. In DNA, the CDR3 is TGTGCCATCAGTGAGACTAGCGAGGAGACCCAGTACTTC. Protein: CAISETSEETQYF.

The chain employs TRBV5-1 and TRBJ2-2; 7 nucleotides align to TRBD1. This CDR3 comprises 14 residues. With 5 bases clipped from V and 6 bases from J, the junction kept 7 bases outside the gene matches. Germline assignment: CDR1 SGHRS and CDR2 YFSETQ. CDR3 amino acids: CASSLGQVPGELFF. CDR3 sequence (DNA): TGCGCCAGCAGTTTAGGACAGGTGCCCGGGGAGCTGTTTTTT.

The genes are TRBV4-2 and TRBJ2-1, with 9 positions matching TRBD2. Trimming at V came to 6 bases and at J to 3 bases, leaving 0 bases not matched to a gene. The CDR3 has 13 residues. In germline, CDR1 is LGHNA, CDR2 YNFKEQ. The CDR3 DNA is TGTGCCAGCAGTAGCGGGAGCTACAATGAGCAGTTCTTC. Protein product: CASSSGSYNEQFF.

The J gene is TRBJ1-5, the V gene TRBV7-8; no definite D call. Trimming took off 2 bases at V and 7 bases at J, with 12 bases between the two ends. Germline values: CDR1 SGHVS, CDR2 FQNEAQ. The CDR3 covers 14 residues. The CDR3 DNA reads TGTGCCAGCAGCTTACGACATAAGTCCCAGCCCCAGCATTTT. It specifies CASSLRHKSQPQHF.

V gene TRBV7-9 combines with J gene TRBJ2-1, with D possibly being TRBD1 (5 bases). Deletions cut 5 bases from V and 6 bases from J, with 11 bases between. Per the germline V gene, CDR1 is SEHNR and CDR2 is FQNEAQ (reference sequence). The CDR3 consists of 13 residues. In DNA, the CDR3 is TGTGCCAGCAGCCGGACAAAGACCAATGAGCAGTTCTTC. Translating it yields CASSRTKTNEQFF.

Regarding this clone: The same CDR3 is also encoded by other DNA sequences in this sample. The chain employs TRBV18 and TRBJ2-7; perhaps TRBD1 as D (6 bases). Germline CDR1 is KGHSH and CDR2 is LQKENI. CDR3 length: 14 amino acids. V was shortened by 3 bases and J by 3 bases, with 12 bases between the two germline ends. The CDR3 region has the DNA TGTGCCAGCTCACCTACCGGGACAAGCTACGAGCAGTACTTC. Translation gives CASSPTGTSYEQYF. Full variable domain (missing parts from reference TRBV18 and TRBJ2-7): NAGVMQNPRHLVRRRGQEARLRCSPMKGHSHVYWYRQLPEEGLKFMVYLQKENIIDESGMPKERFSAEFPKEGPSILRIQQVVRGDSAAYFCASSPTGTSYEQYFGPGTRLTVT.

The gene calls are TRBV11-2 and TRBJ1-1; D unclear. Per germline, CDR1 SGHAT and CDR2 FQNNGV. Trimming took 5 bases from V and 5 from J, leaving 12 bases between them. The CDR3 runs to 13 residues. This CDR3 is CASSDRGFTEAFF. The CDR3 DNA reads as TGTGCCAGCAGCGATCGGGGATTTACTGAAGCTTTCTTT.

V gene TRBV6-1 combines with J gene TRBJ1-2; TRBD1 agrees at 7 bases. The J segment lost 3 bases and the V segment lost 3 bases, leaving 7 bases of the junction unmatched. This CDR3 region has 15 residues. Germline V gene lookup returns CDR1 MNHNS and CDR2 SASEGT. The CDR3, as DNA: TGTGCCAGCAGTGATCGGACAGGCACATACTATGGCTACACCTTC. This encodes CASSDRTGTYYGYTF.

V gene TRBV6-5 combines with J gene TRBJ2-2; TRBD1 might be the D (5 bases). V was trimmed by 4 bases and J by 5 bases, leaving 17 bases between them. Germline V gene sequence: CDR1 MNHEY, CDR2 SVGAGI. CDR3 length: 16 amino acids. CDR3 protein: CASSSLSGLQTGELFF. Here the CDR3 DNA reads TGTGCCAGCAGTTCCCTTTCAGGGTTACAGACCGGGGAGCTGTTTTTT.

The chain has TRBV18 and TRBJ1-1; D perhaps matches TRBD1 (6 bases). This CDR3 spans 14 amino acids. Trimming removed 4 bases at V and 1 base at J, with 10 bases between. Germline values: CDR1 KGHSH, CDR2 LQKENI. This CDR3 is CASSLQQGNTEAFF. In DNA, the CDR3 is TGTGCCAGCTCACTTCAACAGGGGAACACTGAAGCTTTCTTT.

This chain uses TRBV29-1 with TRBJ2-7, with 11 bases lining up with TRBD2. CDR1 is SQVTM, CDR2 ANQGSEA, per germline. CDR3 size: 12 residues. V shed 5 bases and J 4 bases; nucleotides not matched to a gene: 1. In nucleotides, the CDR3 is TGCAGCGTTCGACTAGCGGGATACGAGCAGTACTTC. Translated, it gives CSVRLAGYEQYF.

The genes are TRBV24-1 and TRBJ1-2; 11 bases match TRBD1. The CDR3 totals 17 residues. Germline V gene sequence: CDR1 KGHDR, CDR2 SFDVKD. Trimming at V came to 2 bases and at J to 2 bases, leaving 6 bases not matched to a gene. The CDR3 coding sequence is TGTGCCACCAGTGATTCCCCCGGACAGGGGGCCAACTATGGCTACACCTTC. It translates to CATSDSPGQGANYGYTF.

The chain links TRBV19 to TRBJ1-2; maybe TRBD1 (6 bases). The CDR3 has 15 amino acids. Germline values: CDR1 LNHDA, CDR2 SQIVND (reference sequence). Trimming left V 9 bases short and J 2 bases short, with 19 bases between. CDR3: CASRFRGGPNYGYTF. In nucleotides, the CDR3 is TGTGCCAGCCGGTTTAGGGGGGGACCCAACTATGGCTACACCTTC.

The CDR3 DNA follows: TGTGCCAGCTGGGACAGGGTCGGCGGCTACACCTTC. This sequence encodes CASWDRVGGYTF. The rearrangement joins TRBV28 to TRBJ1-2, with 9 bases aligning to TRBD1. Germline V gives CDR1 MDHEN, CDR2 SYDVKM. CDR3 length: 12 residues. The junction had 6 bases not matched to a gene; V was cut back by 8 bases and J by 8 bases.

The chain joins TRBV28 to TRBJ2-3; D not certain. V was cut by 6 bases and J by 3 bases, with 10 bases left in between. CDR1 is MDHEN, CDR2 SYDVKM, per germline. The CDR3 is made up of 13 amino acids. CDR3: CASRLSSTDTQYF. CDR3 nucleotide sequence: TGTGCCAGCAGATTGAGTTCGACAGATACGCAGTATTTT.

This clone was seen a single time. The rearrangement uses TRBV2 and TRBJ1-5; no firm D call. Germline V gene lookup returns CDR1 SNHLY and CDR2 FYNNEI. V was trimmed by 5 bases and J by 3 bases, leaving 11 bases between them. The CDR3 has 14 amino acids. CDR3 in amino acids: CASSREAANQPQHF. The CDR3 DNA sequence: TGTGCCAGCAGTAGGGAGGCAGCCAATCAGCCCCAGCATTTT.

J is TRBJ2-7 and V is TRBV5-1, with 9 bases aligning to TRBD2. J gave up 6 bases and V 4 bases, and 14 bases lay outside the gene matches. In germline, CDR1 is SGHRS, CDR2 YFSETQ. The CDR3 totals 16 residues. CDR3 sequence reads: CASSTGVLAGLVEQYF. CDR3 DNA sequence: TGCGCCAGCAGCACGGGGGTACTAGCGGGTTTAGTCGAGCAGTACTTC.

J is TRBJ2-5 and V is TRBV20-1; unclear D gene. This CDR3 comprises 12 residues. Germline V gene sequence: CDR1 DFQATT, CDR2 SNEGSKA (reference sequence). Trimming removed 3 bases at V and 3 bases at J, with 8 bases between. CDR3: CSASIAEETQYF. The CDR3 nucleotides read TGCAGTGCTAGTATCGCGGAAGAGACCCAGTACTTC.

A remark on this clone: The identical CDR3 is also encoded by other nucleotide sequences in the sample. V usage is TRBV5-1 and J usage is TRBJ2-5; possible D gene TRBD1, 8 bases. V was trimmed by 4 bases and J by 5 bases, leaving 15 bases between them. CDR1 is SGHRS, CDR2 YFSETQ, per germline. This CDR3 has 14 amino acids. CDR3: CASSLGQGGETQYF. In nucleotides, the CDR3 is TGCGCCAGCAGCCTCGGACAGGGAGGGGAGACCCAGTACTTC.

This sequence joins TRBV5-1 and TRBJ2-7, with TRBD1 identical over 7 bases. The V segment lost 4 bases and the J segment 3 bases; nucleotides outside the gene matches: 7. The length of the CDR3 is 14 residues. Germline CDR1 reads SGHRS; CDR2 reads YFSETQ. This chain's CDR3 is CASSRTGDHYEQYF. The CDR3, as DNA: TGCGCCAGCAGCCGTACAGGGGACCACTACGAGCAGTACTTC.

This rearrangement joins TRBV6-6 to TRBJ2-3; maybe TRBD2 (6 bases). The CDR3 is 15 residues long. V was cut by 3 bases and J by 2 bases, with 12 bases left in between. The germline gives CDR1 MNHNY, CDR2 SVGAGI (reference sequence). The CDR3 is CASSYSSGYTDTQYF. The CDR3 DNA follows: TGTGCCAGCAGTTATTCCAGCGGGTACACAGATACGCAGTATTTT.

This chain links TRBV5-8 with TRBJ2-1; TRBD2 matches at 12 bases. Germline V gene lookup returns CDR1 SGHTS and CDR2 YDEGEE. The CDR3 loop spans 16 amino acids. The junction had 7 bases not matched to a gene; V was cut back by 4 bases and J by 5 bases. Here the CDR3 reads CASSPGLAGWDNEQFF. In DNA form, the CDR3 reads TGTGCCAGCAGCCCCGGACTAGCGGGATGGGACAATGAGCAGTTCTTC.